One and the same sample provided the 9 T cell receptor beta chains below, sequenced in a study of identical twins. A single record per CDR3 protein comes from TCRdb applying MiXCR to the 5' RACE reads. The sample records hundreds of thousands of distinct CDR3 sequences, 5.5% to 6.5% being singletons. The sequenced material came from naive T cells sorted from blood. The source of these receptors is a man between 18 and 29 years old in good health.

The chain couples TRBV12-3 or TRBV12-4 to TRBJ2-2; D not certain. The V end was cut by 3 bases, the J end by 6 bases, with 5 bases between. The CDR3 loop spans 12 amino acids. This chain's CDR3 is CASSFMPGELFF. The CDR3 region has the DNA TGTGCCAGCAGTTTTATGCCCGGGGAGCTGTTTTTT.

The rearrangement links TRBV20-1 to TRBJ2-2, with TRBD1 matching over 10 bases. V lost 2 bases, J lost 5 bases, and 5 bases stayed unmatched. This CDR3 has 15 amino acids. Germline loops: CDR1 DFQATT, CDR2 SNEGSKA (reference sequence). The CDR3: CSARKTGGWTGELFF. Here the CDR3 DNA reads TGCAGTGCTAGAAAGACAGGGGGCTGGACCGGGGAGCTGTTTTTT.

This clonotype was seen at least ten times. The chain is built from TRBV6-1 and TRBJ1-3; no clear D. With 7 bases removed from V and 0 bases from J, the gap between germline ends came to 10 bases. CDR3 length: 14 amino acids. Germline assignment: CDR1 MNHNS and CDR2 SASEGT. The CDR3 DNA reads as TGTGCCAGCACCCACTTCAGCTCTGGAAACACCATATATTTT. Protein sequence: CASTHFSSGNTIYF.

In this sample, this clonotype turned up many times. The rearrangement joins TRBV20-1 to TRBJ2-1; 9 nucleotides align to TRBD2. Germline loops: CDR1 DFQATT, CDR2 SNEGSKA (reference sequence). The CDR3 sequence is 13 residues long. With 8 bases clipped from V and 4 bases from J, the junction kept 6 bases outside the gene matches. The CDR3 DNA follows: TGCAGTAGGATAGCGGGGGCTTACAATGAGCAGTTCTTC. Protein sequence: CSRIAGAYNEQFF.

CDR3 in amino acids: CASSRRASYEQYV. The DNA for the CDR3 is TGTGCCAGCAGTAGACGGGCATCCTACGAGCAGTACGTC. The V and J genes are TRBV2 and TRBJ2-7; D remains unclear. CDR3 length: 13 residues. With 5 bases removed from V and 1 base from J, the gap between germline ends came to 9 bases. The germline gives CDR1 SNHLY, CDR2 FYNNEI.

The chain is built from TRBV28 and TRBJ2-3, with 8 bases identical to TRBD1. The germline CDR1 and CDR2 sequences are MDHEN and SYDVKM. The V gene end was trimmed by 6 bases and the J gene end by 1 base; junction bases not matched to a gene: 12. This CDR3 is built from 17 residues. CDR3 nucleotides: TGTGCCAGCAGCCTAAGCCAGGGGGCGAGTGGCACAGATACGCAGTATTTT. Protein product: CASSLSQGASGTDTQYF.

The table lists this clonotype with many counts. The DNA for the CDR3 is TGTGCCAGCAGTGTTGGACTAGCAGCAATCCCGCAGTTCTTC. It translates to CASSVGLAAIPQFF. The genes are TRBV27 and TRBJ2-1; 8 nucleotides align to TRBD2. This CDR3 has 14 amino acids. V shed 5 bases, J shed 12 bases, and the junction held 12 bases outside the gene matches. CDR1 is MNHEY and CDR2 is SMNVEV in the germline V gene (reference sequence).

This clonotype was seen many times. This chain uses TRBV9 with TRBJ2-3, with D perhaps matching TRBD1 (5 bases). Trimming cost V 2 bases and J 3 bases, with 16 bases left between them. This CDR3 has 16 residues. Germline V CDR1 and CDR2: SGDLS, YYNGEE. The CDR3 nucleotides read TGTGCCAGCAGCGTGGGGCCCGCCTTAAGGACAGATACGCAGTATTTT. Translation gives CASSVGPALRTDTQYF. Supplemented by reference TRBV9 and TRBJ2-3, the full variable domain reads DSGVTQTPKHLITATGQRVTLRCSPRSGDLSVYWYQQSLDQGLQFLIQYYNGEERAKGNILERFSAQQFPDLHSELNLSSLELGDSALYFCASSVGPALRTDTQYFGPGTRLTVL.

This clonotype was seen ten or more times. The V gene is TRBV6-1, the J gene TRBJ2-3, with a possible D match to TRBD1 (5 bases). The CDR3 has 14 amino acids. V was shortened by 6 bases and J by 7 bases, with 17 bases between the two germline ends. CDR1 and CDR2 (germline): MNHNS, SASEGT. CDR3 bases: TGTGCCAGCAGGGTGACAGCACTGTCGAATACGCAGTATTTT. As protein: CASRVTALSNTQYF.